This passage covers 27 T cell receptor beta chains from one sample sequenced in a study of T cell responses to AZD1222 COVID-19 vaccine. Assay: immunoSEQ multiplex PCR; the TCRdb copy retains only in-frame clones and omits some. The sample includes over 130,000 clones, around 90% of them seen just once. The material was peripheral blood, obtained 28 days after the second AZD1222 dose. Every receptor here comes from an adult who received the AZD1222 COVID-19 vaccine.

CDR3 amino acids: CASSQDKRQGAFF. Written as DNA, the CDR3 is TGTGCCAGCAGCCAAGACAAACGCCAGGGAGCTTTCTTT. V and J are TRBV3-1 (or the pseudogene TRBV3-2) and TRBJ1-1; maybe TRBD1 (5 bases). CDR1 is LGHDT, CDR2 YNNKEL, per germline (reference sequence). The V and J ends lost 0 bases and 10 bases respectively, with 12 bases between them. The CDR3 covers 13 residues.

The chain employs TRBV11-2 and TRBJ2-5; perhaps TRBD2 as D (5 bases). Germline CDR1 SGHAT, CDR2 FQNNGV. V lost 5 bases to trimming and J lost 4 bases, with 29 bases between them. This CDR3 has 19 residues. The CDR3 here is CASSPLPDRQLPAGETQYF. The CDR3 DNA is TGTGCCAGCAGCCCACTCCCAGATCGACAACTCCCGGCGGGAGAGACCCAGTACTTC.

V and J are TRBV15 and TRBJ2-5, with D unresolved. CDR1 is LNHNV, CDR2 YYDKDF, per germline (reference sequence). The V end lost 5 bases, the J end lost 5 bases, and 18 bases lay between the germline ends. The CDR3 is made up of 15 amino acids. DNA of the CDR3: TGTGCCACCAGCCGACTGGCAGCCGTACGTGAGACCCAGTACTTC. This codes for CATSRLAAVRETQYF.

The rearrangement links TRBV3-1 (or the pseudogene TRBV3-2) to TRBJ2-2; 7 positions agree with TRBD2. Germline V gene lookup returns CDR1 LGHDT and CDR2 YNNKEL (reference sequence). Trimming took 3 bases from V and 2 from J; bases not matched to a gene: 9. CDR3 size: 17 residues. The CDR3 reads CASSQRGTTGNTGELFF. The CDR3 nucleotides read TGTGCCAGCAGCCAGCGGGGGACCACCGGTAACACCGGGGAGCTGTTTTTT.

The V and J genes are TRBV29-1 and TRBJ2-1; D might be TRBD1 (6 bases). V was shortened by 5 bases and J by 11 bases, with 19 bases between the two germline ends. Germline CDR1 is SQVTM and CDR2 is ANQGSEA. This CDR3 is 13 amino acids long. The CDR3 region is CSVPTLGTPQQFF. Written as DNA, the CDR3 is TGCAGCGTTCCTACACTCGGGACACCACAGCAGTTCTTC.

The V call is TRBV5-1, the J call TRBJ2-7, with D hard to call. V gave up 2 bases and J gave up 6 bases, with 6 bases separating them. The V gene's germline CDR1 is SGHRS and CDR2 YFSETQ. CDR3 size: 11 residues. The CDR3 sequence: CASSLATEQYF. Here the CDR3 DNA reads TGCGCCAGCAGCTTAGCAACCGAGCAGTACTTC.

The V gene is TRBV12-3 or TRBV12-4, the J gene TRBJ2-7; 7 bases match TRBD1. The CDR3 length is 13 residues. V shed 5 bases and J 6 bases; nucleotides not matched to a gene: 7. The CDR3, as DNA: TGTGCCAGCAGTCCCTCGACAGGGACCGAGCAGTACTTC. Amino acids: CASSPSTGTEQYF.

V usage is TRBV20-1 and J usage is TRBJ2-3, with TRBD1 as a possible D gene (5 bases). Trimming took off 4 bases at V and 6 bases at J, with 5 bases between the two ends. In germline, CDR1 is DFQATT, CDR2 SNEGSKA (reference sequence). CDR3 length: 10 amino acids. The CDR3 region is CSANRDTQYF. Here the CDR3 DNA reads TGCAGTGCTAACAGGGATACGCAGTATTTT.

The V gene is TRBV5-1, the J gene TRBJ2-1; 7 bases align to TRBD2. The CDR3 has 16 residues. With V trimmed by 0 bases and J by 3 bases, 6 bases remained unmatched. The germline CDR1 and CDR2 sequences are SGHRS and YFSETQ. In DNA form, the CDR3 reads TGCGCCAGCAGCTTGGACGGCGGGAGAAGCTACAATGAGCAGTTCTTC. Translating gives CASSLDGGRSYNEQFF.

The chain links TRBV14 to TRBJ1-3, with D perhaps TRBD1 (6 bases). The germline gives CDR1 SGHDN, CDR2 FVKESK. The CDR3 sequence is 16 residues long. V was pared by 0 bases and J by 0 bases, with 9 bases between. CDR3 region: CASSQDLGASGNTIYF. The DNA for the CDR3 is TGTGCCAGCAGCCAAGATTTGGGGGCCTCTGGAAACACCATATATTTT.

The chain is built from TRBV7-9 and TRBJ2-7; no clear D. V dropped 0 bases and J dropped 4 bases, with 4 bases sitting between them. Germline V gene data show CDR1 as SEHNR and CDR2 as FQNEAQ (reference sequence). This CDR3 is 12 amino acids long. The DNA for the CDR3 is TGTGCCAGCAGCTTAGCGGATTACGAGCAGTACTTC. Its protein is CASSLADYEQYF. The variable domain in full, completed from reference TRBV7-9 and TRBJ2-7, reads DTGVSQNPRHKITKRGQNVTFRCDPISEHNRLYWYRQTLGQGPEFLTYFQNEAQLEKSRLLSDRFSAERPKGSFSTLEIQRTEQGDSAMYLCASSLADYEQYFGPGTRLTVT.

The genes are TRBV6-1 and TRBJ2-3; 7 bases align to TRBD2. V lost 3 bases to trimming and J lost 11 bases; unmatched junction nucleotides: 8. The germline V gene encodes CDR1 MNHNS and CDR2 SASEGT. The CDR3 has 13 residues. CDR3 DNA: TGTGCCAGCAGTGACCCCTTCCCGGGGGGGCAGTATTTT. Residues: CASSDPFPGGQYF.

The rearrangement uses TRBV4-2 and TRBJ2-1; D gene unclear. Germline CDR1 is LGHNA and CDR2 is YNFKEQ. This CDR3 contains 14 residues. V was clipped by 1 base and J by 5 bases, with 9 bases between them. The CDR3: CASSQVGTNNEQFF. The CDR3 nucleotides are TGTGCCAGCAGCCAAGTGGGAACCAACAATGAGCAGTTCTTC.

The chain joins TRBV27 to TRBJ2-1; the D gene is possibly TRBD2 (5 bases). This CDR3 is 16 amino acids long. Trimming left V 4 bases short and J 4 bases short, with 17 bases between. In germline, CDR1 is MNHEY, CDR2 SMNVEV (reference sequence). The CDR3 reads CASSSYRVGSYNEQFF. The CDR3 nucleotides are TGTGCCAGCAGTTCTTACCGGGTGGGGAGTTACAATGAGCAGTTCTTC.

The chain carries TRBV3-1 (or the pseudogene TRBV3-2) and TRBJ1-2, with no clear D. The CDR3 runs 13 residues. The germline V gene has CDR1 LGHDT and CDR2 YNNKEL (reference sequence). V dropped 1 base and J dropped 0 bases, with 3 bases sitting between them. The CDR3 DNA reads as TGTGCCAGCAGCCAAGGGGCTAACTATGGCTACACCTTC. This translates into CASSQGANYGYTF.

This chain uses TRBV19 with TRBJ1-1; possibly TRBD1 for D (5 bases). The germline gives CDR1 LNHDA, CDR2 SQIVND (reference sequence). The CDR3 is 15 residues long. V dropped 7 bases and J dropped 5 bases, with 20 bases sitting between them. The CDR3 sequence: CASNIIQGAGTEAFF. CDR3 DNA: TGTGCCAGTAATATTATCCAAGGGGCCGGTACTGAAGCTTTCTTT.

The rearrangement uses TRBV6-1 and TRBJ1-5, with 7 bases identical to TRBD1. V trimming: 2 bases; J trimming: 2 bases; junction bases outside the gene matches: 3. Germline lookup yields CDR1 MNHNS and CDR2 SASEGT. This CDR3 contains 15 residues. The CDR3 loop is CASSEFTGGNQPQHF. The CDR3 bases are TGTGCCAGCAGTGAATTCACAGGGGGCAATCAGCCCCAGCATTTT.

V gene TRBV10-3 combines with J gene TRBJ1-3; no definite D call. The V and J ends lost 11 bases and 0 bases respectively, with 11 bases between them. The CDR3 loop spans 13 amino acids. CDR1 and CDR2 from the germline V gene are ENHRY and SYGVKD. As DNA, the CDR3 is TGTGCCCTCGGAGAGAACTCTGGAAACACCATATATTTT. This encodes CALGENSGNTIYF.

V is TRBV5-5 and J is TRBJ1-4; D unclear. The germline gives CDR1 SGHKS, CDR2 YYEKEE (reference sequence). The CDR3 runs to 14 residues. Trimming left V 4 bases short and J 8 bases short, with 15 bases between. CDR3: CASSTDFVGEKLFF. For the CDR3, the DNA is TGTGCCAGCAGCACGGACTTTGTAGGAGAAAAACTGTTTTTT.

The chain uses TRBV7-2 and TRBJ2-1, with 11 bases fitting TRBD2. Germline-derived CDR1 and CDR2 are SGHTA and FQGNSA. V lost 3 bases, J lost 7 bases, and 17 bases stayed unmatched. CDR3 length: 19 amino acids. This chain's CDR3 is CASSFGWASGRPGLNEQFF. DNA of the CDR3: TGTGCCAGCAGCTTCGGGTGGGCTAGCGGGAGGCCGGGGTTGAATGAGCAGTTCTTC. The whole variable domain, filled in from reference TRBV7-2 and TRBJ2-1, reads GAGVSQSPSNKVTEKGKDVELRCDPISGHTALYWYRQSLGQGLEFLIYFQGNSAPDKSGLPSDRFSAERTGGSVSTLTIQRTQQEDSAVYLCASSFGWASGRPGLNEQFFGPGTRLTVL.

The chain links TRBV5-4 to TRBJ2-1; a possible D gene is TRBD1 (5 bases). The CDR3 totals 15 residues. Trimming left V 6 bases short and J 3 bases short, with 16 bases between. The germline V gene has CDR1 SGHNT and CDR2 YYREEE (reference sequence). CDR3 in DNA: TGTGCCAGCACCCCGACAGTAACCGACTACAATGAGCAGTTCTTC. Translation gives CASTPTVTDYNEQFF.

The chain recombines TRBV4-1 with TRBJ1-3; D may be TRBD1 (5 bases). Germline CDR1 and CDR2: MGHRA and YSYEKL. With 9 bases removed from V and 0 bases from J, the gap between germline ends came to 21 bases. The CDR3 is 17 amino acids. The CDR3 coding sequence is TGCGCCAGTTCTAGTCGGGACCGCCGATACTCTGGAAACACCATATATTTT. Its translation: CASSSRDRRYSGNTIYF.

The chain is built from TRBV19 and TRBJ1-1, with 8 bases matching TRBD1. The CDR3 length is 14 residues. Trimming at V came to 4 bases and at J to 4 bases, leaving 5 bases not matched to a gene. The V gene's germline CDR1 is LNHDA and CDR2 SQIVND (reference sequence). The CDR3 nucleotides read TGTGCCAGTAGTACTGGGACAGGCGGCACTGAAGCTTTCTTT. This encodes CASSTGTGGTEAFF.

This clone was recorded a few times. The CDR3 sequence is CASSLNGVVNEQFF. The CDR3 DNA reads as TGTGCCAGCAGCTTAAACGGGGTAGTCAATGAGCAGTTCTTC. The chain joins TRBV7-6 to TRBJ2-1, with D possibly matching TRBD2 (5 bases). The CDR3 covers 14 residues. Germline CDR1 is SGHVS and CDR2 is FNYEAQ. Trimming pared 2 bases from V and 6 bases from J, leaving 11 bases between.

This chain connects TRBV4-2 to TRBJ2-1; D could derive from TRBD1 or TRBD2 (5 bases each). Trimming took off 1 base at V and 9 bases at J, with 19 bases between the two ends. The CDR3 consists of 16 residues. Germline values: CDR1 LGHNA, CDR2 YNFKEQ. The CDR3 here is CASSQAPEGSGAEQFF. The DNA for the CDR3 is TGTGCCAGCAGCCAAGCCCCTGAGGGGTCAGGAGCTGAGCAGTTCTTC.

This chain joins TRBV15 and TRBJ2-1; 8 bases align to TRBD2. The CDR3 totals 16 residues. Germline CDR1 reads LNHNV; CDR2 reads YYDKDF (reference sequence). V gave up 6 bases and J gave up 6 bases; unmatched junction bases: 13. The DNA for the CDR3 is TGTGCCACCAGGTCGTACGGGACTAGTGGAGGCAATGAGCAGTTCTTC. Translating it yields CATRSYGTSGGNEQFF.

V gene TRBV19 combines with J gene TRBJ2-1; 15 bases are a match to TRBD2. V was clipped by 4 bases and J by 5 bases; unmatched bases: 6. CDR3 length: 17 amino acids. CDR1 and CDR2 (germline): LNHDA, SQIVND (reference sequence). The CDR3 spells CASSKGTSGRFHNEQFF. The CDR3 coding sequence is TGTGCCAGTAGTAAGGGGACTAGCGGGAGGTTCCACAATGAGCAGTTCTTC.